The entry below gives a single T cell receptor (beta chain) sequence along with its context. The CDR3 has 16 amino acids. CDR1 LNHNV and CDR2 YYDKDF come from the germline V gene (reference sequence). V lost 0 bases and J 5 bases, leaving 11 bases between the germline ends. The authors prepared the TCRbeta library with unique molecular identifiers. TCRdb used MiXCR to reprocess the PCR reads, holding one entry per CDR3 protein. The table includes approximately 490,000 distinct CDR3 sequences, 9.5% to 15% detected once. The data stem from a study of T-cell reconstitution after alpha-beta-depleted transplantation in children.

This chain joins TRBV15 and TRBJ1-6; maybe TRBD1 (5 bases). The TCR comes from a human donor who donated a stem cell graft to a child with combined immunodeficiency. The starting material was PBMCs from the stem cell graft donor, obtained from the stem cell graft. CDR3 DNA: TGTGCCACCAGCAGAGATTCGGCAGGGAATAATTCACCCCTCCACTTT. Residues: CATSRDSAGNNSPLHF.